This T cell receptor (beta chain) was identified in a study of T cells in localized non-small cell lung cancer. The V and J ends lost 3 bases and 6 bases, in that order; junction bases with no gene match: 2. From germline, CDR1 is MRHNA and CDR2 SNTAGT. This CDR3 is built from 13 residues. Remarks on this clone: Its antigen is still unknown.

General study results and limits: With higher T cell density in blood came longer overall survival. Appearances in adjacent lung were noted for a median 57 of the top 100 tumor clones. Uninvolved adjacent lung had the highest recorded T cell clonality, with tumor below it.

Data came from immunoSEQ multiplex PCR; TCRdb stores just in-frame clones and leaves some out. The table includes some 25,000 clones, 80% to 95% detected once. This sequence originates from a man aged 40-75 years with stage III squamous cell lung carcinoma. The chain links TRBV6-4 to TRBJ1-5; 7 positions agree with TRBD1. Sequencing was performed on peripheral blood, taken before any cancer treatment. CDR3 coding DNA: TGTGCCAGCAGTGAGCAGGGGGGTCAGCCCCAGCATTTT. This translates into CASSEQGGQPQHF.